This T cell receptor (beta chain) came from a study of T cells after yellow fever vaccination. General study results and limits: Only a minor proportion of clonotypes was detected across both CD4 and CD8 compartments. It was the secondary response that reached its peak faster, day 5 versus 15, but it was weaker. FACS-sorted repertoires could contain abundant clonotypes contaminating from the bulk population.

Template switching with 5'RACE generated the TCR cDNA and added a universal primer site and UMIs. TCRdb re-derived calls from the 5' RACE reads in MiXCR, one entry per CDR3 protein. The data contain approximately 510,000 distinct CDR3 sequences, roughly 22% of them singletons. The CDR3 totals 15 residues. V shed 6 bases, J shed 0 bases, and the junction held 8 bases outside the gene matches. CDR1 MNHEY and CDR2 SVGAGI come from the germline V gene. As to this clonotype: What it binds is not known.

Sequenced material: PBMCs, taken about 21 days after the first yellow fever vaccination. This clonotype originated in a man aged 18 to 35 who received the YFV17D yellow fever vaccine. This sequence joins TRBV6-5 and TRBJ2-7; 7 bases line up with TRBD2. The CDR3 DNA is TGTGCCAGCAGAGCCACCGGGACTAACTCCTACGAGCAGTACTTC. It codes for CASRATGTNSYEQYF.